Listed here is a single T cell receptor beta chain. TCRdb reprocessed the PCR reads via MiXCR and lists one record per CDR3 protein. The data contain roughly 630,000 distinct CDR3 sequences, roughly 23% of them singletons. The data stem from a study of molecular identifiers for immune sequencing clone quantification. This clonotype was sampled from a human donor in good health. Some libraries in this study had Jurkat cell RNA spiked in. The sample was naive CD8+ T cells from blood, with Jurkat cell RNA spiked in. Specified subset: FACS-sorted CD8+CD4-CCR7+CD45RA+ naive T cells.

CDR3 sequence: CASTFTGGSYEQYF. The CDR3 DNA is TGTGCCAGCACCTTCACTGGAGGTTCCTACGAGCAGTACTTC. The chain is built from TRBV5-3 and TRBJ2-7, with a weak D call TRBD2 (5 bases). TRBV5-3 is annotated as an ORF whose role is uncertain. Between the trimmed V and J ends, which lost 8 bases and 1 base, there was a span of 16 bases. The CDR3 runs to 14 residues.